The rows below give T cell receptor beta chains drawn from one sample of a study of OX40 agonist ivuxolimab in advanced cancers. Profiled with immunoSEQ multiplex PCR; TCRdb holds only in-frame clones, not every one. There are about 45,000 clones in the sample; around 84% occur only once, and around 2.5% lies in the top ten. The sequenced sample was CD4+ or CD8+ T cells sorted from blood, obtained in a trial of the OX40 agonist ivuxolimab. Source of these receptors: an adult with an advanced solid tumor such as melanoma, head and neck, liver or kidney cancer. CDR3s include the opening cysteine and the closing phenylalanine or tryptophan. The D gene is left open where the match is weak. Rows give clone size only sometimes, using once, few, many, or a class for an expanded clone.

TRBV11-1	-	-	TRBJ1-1	CASSFSAGGTEAFF	TGTGCCAGCAGCTTCTCAGCGGGGGGCACTGAAGCTTTCTTT
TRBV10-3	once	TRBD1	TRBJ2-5	CAIRDRGQEQYF	TGTGCCATCAGGGACAGGGGGCAAGAGCAGTACTTC
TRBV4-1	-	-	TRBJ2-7	CASSPLDGTPF	TGCGCCAGCAGCCCCTTGGACGGAACTCCCTTC
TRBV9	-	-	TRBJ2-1	CASSVQGIRLDEQFF	TGTGCCAGCAGTGTGCAGGGGATCCGACTGGACGAGCAGTTCTTC
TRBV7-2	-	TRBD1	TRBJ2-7	CASSLWTGSSYGQYF	TGTGCCAGCAGCCTATGGACAGGGAGCTCCTACGGGCAGTACTTC
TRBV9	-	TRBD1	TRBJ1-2	CASSATGEGGYTF	TGTGCCAGCAGCGCCACAGGGGAAGGCGGCTACACCTTC
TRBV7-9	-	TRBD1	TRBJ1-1	CASSLGMGLGQGAEAFF	TGTGCCAGCAGCTTAGGAATGGGATTGGGACAGGGGGCTGAAGCTTTCTTT
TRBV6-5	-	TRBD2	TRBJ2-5	CASSYTYSSGQETQYF	TGTGCCAGCAGTTACACCTACTCTAGCGGACAAGAGACCCAGTACTTC
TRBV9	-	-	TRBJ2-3	CASSEMGDPTDTQYF	TGTGCCAGCAGCGAAATGGGAGACCCCACAGATACGCAGTATTTT
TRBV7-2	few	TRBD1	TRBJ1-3	CASSPGTAGNTIYF	TGTGCCAGCAGCCCTGGGACAGCCGGAAACACCATATATTTT
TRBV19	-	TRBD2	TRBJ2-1	CASSTLSGGYNEQFF	TGTGCCAGTAGTACTTTAAGCGGGGGTTACAATGAGCAGTTCTTC
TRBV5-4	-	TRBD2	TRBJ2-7	CASSSTGLAPYEQYF	TGTGCCAGCAGCTCTACCGGACTAGCTCCCTACGAGCAGTACTTC
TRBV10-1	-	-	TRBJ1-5	CASTPFGLISNQPQHF	TGCGCCAGCACTCCTTTTGGACTGATTAGCAATCAGCCCCAGCATTTT
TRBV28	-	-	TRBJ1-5	CASSSPPGAGGPQHF	TGTGCCAGCAGTTCCCCCCCTGGGGCCGGCGGGCCCCAGCATTTT
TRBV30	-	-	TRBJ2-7	CAWSVRGRLYEQYF	TGTGCCTGGAGTGTTCGGGGGAGGTTGTACGAGCAGTACTTC
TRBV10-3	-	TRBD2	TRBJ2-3	CAIRPGGQTDTQYF	TGTGCCATCAGACCGGGGGGGCAGACAGATACGCAGTATTTT
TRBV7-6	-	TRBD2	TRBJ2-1	CASSPARGGGYNEQFF	TGTGCCAGCAGTCCTGCCCGCGGGGGGGGTTACAATGAGCAGTTCTTC
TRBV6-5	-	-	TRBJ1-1	CASSFGSSSPEAFF	TGTGCCAGCAGTTTTGGGAGTTCTTCACCTGAAGCTTTCTTT
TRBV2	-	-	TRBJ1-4	CASSWTEADEKLFF	TGTGCCAGCAGCTGGACAGAAGCGGATGAAAAACTGTTTTTT
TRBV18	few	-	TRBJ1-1	CASSPPNRVMNTEAFF	TGTGCCAGCTCACCACCGAACAGGGTAATGAACACTGAAGCTTTCTTT
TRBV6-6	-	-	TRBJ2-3	CATLSGTDTQYF	TGTGCCACCCTGTCGGGGACAGATACGCAGTATTTT
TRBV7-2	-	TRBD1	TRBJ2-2	CASSPLRDRDDGELFF	TGTGCCAGCAGCCCTCTACGGGACAGGGATGACGGGGAGCTGTTTTTT
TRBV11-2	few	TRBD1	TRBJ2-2	CASGQGANTGELFF	TGTGCCAGTGGGCAGGGGGCGAACACCGGGGAGCTGTTTTTT